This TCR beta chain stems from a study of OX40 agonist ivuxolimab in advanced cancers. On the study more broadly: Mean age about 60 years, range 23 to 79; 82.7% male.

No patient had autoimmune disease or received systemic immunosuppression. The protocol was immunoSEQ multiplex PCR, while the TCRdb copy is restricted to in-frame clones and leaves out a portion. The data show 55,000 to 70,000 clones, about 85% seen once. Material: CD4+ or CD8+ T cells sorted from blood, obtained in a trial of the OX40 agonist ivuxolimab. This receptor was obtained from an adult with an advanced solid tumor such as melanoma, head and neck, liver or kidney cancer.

The DNA for the CDR3 is TGTGCCAGCTCAGCTACTTTACTAGCGGGGTCCTACGAGCAGTACTTC. Its protein product is CASSATLLAGSYEQYF. The rearrangement joins TRBV18 to TRBJ2-7, with 10 bases fitting TRBD2. Germline V lookup: CDR1 KGHSH, CDR2 LQKENI. The J segment lost 1 base and the V segment lost 5 bases, leaving 8 bases of the junction unmatched. CDR3 length equals 16 residues.